A selection of T cell receptor beta chains follows, all from one sample in a study of T cell responses to AZD1222 COVID-19 vaccine. Using immunoSEQ multiplex PCR, the repertoire was profiled, and TCRdb retains in-frame clones only, with some absent. The table lists some 200,000 clones, roughly 91% of them singletons. The source material was peripheral blood, sampled on day 0 of MenACWY control vaccination. These TCRs come from an adult in good health. Both conserved end residues are part of each CDR3. A D gene is named only where the DNA matches it firmly. Clone size is shown for a subset of rows, as once, few, many or a class of expanded clone.

J gene,clone size,V gene,D gene,CDR3 protein,CDR3 DNA
TRBJ2-7,NA,TRBV6-5,NA,CASSYSGLGAGYEQYF,TGTGCCAGCAGTTACTCGGGTTTAGGGGCTGGGTACGAGCAGTACTTC
TRBJ2-3,NA,TRBV12-5,TRBD1,CASGPGQGGTDTQYF,TGTGCTAGTGGACCAGGACAGGGAGGCACAGATACGCAGTATTTT
TRBJ1-5,NA,TRBV6-2/TRBV6-3,NA,CASSFLNGGGESNQPQHF,TGTGCCAGCAGTTTTCTGAATGGGGGCGGTGAAAGCAATCAGCCCCAGCATTTT
TRBJ1-1,NA,TRBV5-1,NA,CASSPRQTNTEAFF,TGCGCCAGCAGCCCCCGACAAACGAACACTGAAGCTTTCTTT
TRBJ2-3,once,TRBV4-1,NA,CASSQDVGFTDTQYF,TGCGCCAGCAGCCAAGATGTGGGGTTCACAGATACGCAGTATTTT
TRBJ2-1,NA,TRBV7-2,NA,CASTFDSLPYNEQFF,TGTGCCAGCACCTTTGACAGCCTACCTTACAATGAGCAGTTCTTC
TRBJ1-1,NA,TRBV12-5,NA,CASAIDGMNTEAFF,TGTGCTAGTGCCATTGACGGGATGAACACTGAAGCTTTCTTT
TRBJ2-1,once,TRBV29-1,TRBD2,CSVVVPAGNNEQFF,TGCAGCGTTGTAGTTCCAGCGGGGAACAATGAGCAGTTCTTC
TRBJ2-5,few,TRBV19,NA,CASSTGNQETQYF,TGTGCCAGTAGCACTGGGAACCAAGAGACCCAGTACTTC
TRBJ2-3,NA,TRBV5-1,NA,CASSFGRTDTQYF,TGCGCCAGCAGCTTCGGGCGTACGGATACGCAGTATTTT
TRBJ1-1,once,TRBV5-5,NA,CASSSILGKTTEAFF,TGTGCCAGCAGCTCCATTCTCGGGAAGACCACTGAAGCTTTCTTT
TRBJ1-1,NA,TRBV5-1,NA,CASSLGQVLNTEAFF,TGCGCCAGCAGCTTGGGGCAGGTGCTGAACACTGAAGCTTTCTTT
TRBJ1-6,NA,TRBV2,NA,CASSWTDYNSPLHF,TGTGCCAGCAGCTGGACAGACTATAATTCACCCCTCCACTTT
TRBJ1-1,once,TRBV24-1,NA,CATSDFTGLEAFF,TGTGCCACCAGTGATTTCACAGGGCTCGAAGCTTTCTTT